These 17 T cell receptor beta chains share one sample of origin, sequenced in a study of Ad26.COV2.S vaccination and SARS-CoV-2 variants. Using immunoSEQ multiplex PCR, the repertoire was profiled, and TCRdb retains in-frame clones only, with some absent. The table lists 380,000 or so clones, 65% to 90% of them singletons, with over 8.5% in the top ten. Treatment given: some 20 received Ad26.COV2.S at low or high dose, single or two shots; several received placebo; per-sample allocation not given. Samples were taken on day 63 after the first vaccine or placebo injection. The specimen comprised peripheral blood, sampled in a trial of Ad26.COV2.S vaccine versus placebo. Receptors were obtained from a person aged 18-60 years who received the Ad26.COV2.S COVID-19 vaccine or a placebo.

The V gene is TRBV11-2, the J gene TRBJ2-2, with D unresolved. There are 15 residues in the CDR3. Germline lookup yields CDR1 SGHAT and CDR2 FQNNGV. V lost 5 bases to trimming and J lost 1 base, with 11 bases between them. CDR3 DNA: TGTGCCAGCAGCCTGACGTACGGGAACACCGGGGAGCTGTTTTTT. Its translation is CASSLTYGNTGELFF.

The rearrangement links TRBV9 to TRBJ2-5, with D tentatively TRBD1 (5 bases). Germline V lookup: CDR1 SGDLS, CDR2 YYNGEE. Deletions cut 2 bases from V and 5 bases from J, with 16 bases between. The CDR3 length is 15 residues. The CDR3 nucleotides are TGTGCCAGCAGCGTGTCCCTCAGGGCATGGGAGACCCAGTACTTC. Protein: CASSVSLRAWETQYF.

This clone occurred a few times. The CDR3 ends on some other residue instead of the conserved phenylalanine or tryptophan, so this is likely a read error. Because the CDR3's place on the DNA is in doubt, the DNA is left out and the CDR3 is given as listed by TCRdb. J is TRBJ2-7 and V is TRBV2. Germline V gene lookup returns CDR1 SNHLY and CDR2 FYNNEI. The CDR3 comprises 12 residues, both ends counted. This chain's CDR3 is CASHNLDGFDRL.

V usage is TRBV5-5 and J usage is TRBJ1-6, with D possibly TRBD1 on 5 matching bases. Germline V gene sequence: CDR1 SGHKS, CDR2 YYEKEE (reference sequence). The CDR3 spans 13 residues. Trimming removed 4 bases from V and 9 bases from J, with 11 bases in between. CDR3 sequence: CASSRDASSPLHF. The CDR3, as DNA: TGTGCCAGCAGCCGGGACGCCTCTTCACCCCTCCACTTT.

V usage is TRBV6-4 and J usage is TRBJ2-1, with D possibly TRBD2 on 5 matching bases. Trimming took off 8 bases at V and 9 bases at J, with 23 bases between the two ends. This CDR3 comprises 15 residues. Germline CDR1 reads MRHNA; CDR2 reads SNTAGT. CDR3 DNA: TGTGCCAGCTCCCCCGTCGGAGGCCCAAGGCGTGAGCAGTTCTTC. It specifies CASSPVGGPRREQFF.

This rearrangement joins TRBV6-2 or TRBV6-3 to TRBJ2-1, with D perhaps matching TRBD2 (6 bases). Looked up from germline, CDR1 is MNHEY and CDR2 is SVGEGT. Trimming removed 3 bases from V and 2 bases from J, with 11 bases in between. This CDR3 comprises 15 residues. CDR3 protein: CASSYASEAYNEQFF. CDR3 bases: TGTGCCAGCAGTTATGCTAGCGAGGCCTACAATGAGCAGTTCTTC.

This chain joins TRBV28 and TRBJ2-1; D is unclear. The V and J ends lost 2 bases and 3 bases respectively, with 11 bases between them. Looked up from germline, CDR1 is MDHEN and CDR2 is SYDVKM. This CDR3 spans 15 amino acids. The CDR3: CASSLSRRSYNEQFF. For the CDR3, the DNA is TGTGCCAGCAGTTTAAGCCGGCGGAGCTACAATGAGCAGTTCTTC.

Concerning this clone: Distinct nucleotide sequences in the sample also encode this CDR3. The rearrangement uses TRBV6-5 and TRBJ1-2, with a weak D call TRBD1 (6 bases). V dropped 6 bases and J dropped 8 bases, with 13 bases sitting between them. Germline V gene sequence: CDR1 MNHEY, CDR2 SVGAGI. The length of the CDR3 is 12 residues. The CDR3, as DNA: TGTGCCAGCAGGACAGGAGAGAGCGGCTACACCTTC. Translated, it gives CASRTGESGYTF.

The chain uses TRBV28 and TRBJ2-3; D uncertain. CDR1 is MDHEN and CDR2 is SYDVKM in the germline V gene. The CDR3 is 15 residues long. V was trimmed by 6 bases and J by 2 bases, leaving 15 bases between them. Here the CDR3 reads CASSLPGLATDTQYF. For the CDR3, the DNA is TGTGCCAGCAGCCTCCCGGGCTTAGCCACAGATACGCAGTATTTT.

The chain joins TRBV2 to TRBJ2-6; TRBD2 aligns across 8 bases. Per the germline V gene, CDR1 is SNHLY and CDR2 is FYNNEI. This CDR3 contains 19 residues. The V and J ends lost 3 bases and 1 base, in that order; junction bases with no gene match: 11. The CDR3 region is CASSDSWTSFPSGANVLTF. In DNA form, the CDR3 reads TGTGCCAGCAGTGATAGTTGGACTAGCTTTCCTTCTGGGGCCAACGTCCTGACTTTC.

This rearrangement joins TRBV11-2 to TRBJ2-7; D perhaps matches TRBD1 (6 bases). Germline CDR1 and CDR2: SGHAT and FQNNGV. The CDR3 sequence is 16 residues long. The V end was cut by 3 bases, the J end by 3 bases, with 18 bases between. The CDR3 DNA reads as TGTGCCAGCAGCTTTGATTTCGGCAGGGGCCTCTACGAGCAGTACTTC. Translating gives CASSFDFGRGLYEQYF.

This chain uses TRBV19 with TRBJ1-1; TRBD1 agrees at 10 bases. Per germline, CDR1 LNHDA and CDR2 SQIVND (reference sequence). Trimming cost V 4 bases and J 2 bases; bases outside gene matches: 4. This CDR3 region has 15 residues. In DNA, the CDR3 is TGTGCCAGTAGTACTTTGACAGGGGGCAACACTGAAGCTTTCTTT. Translation gives CASSTLTGGNTEAFF.

The sample holds one count of this clone. The chain joins TRBV12-3 or TRBV12-4 to TRBJ2-1; D is undetermined. V dropped 3 bases and J dropped 10 bases, with 10 bases sitting between them. This CDR3 contains 12 residues. The CDR3 region has the DNA TGTGCCAGCAGTTTTGACGGGTTGGAGCAGTTCTTC. Translating it yields CASSFDGLEQFF.

This clone was observed a single time. The chain uses TRBV5-6 and TRBJ1-1; D gene ambiguous. V shed 2 bases and J shed 0 bases, with 8 bases lying between them. CDR1 SGHDT and CDR2 YYEEEE come from the germline V gene. This CDR3 contains 14 residues. The CDR3 coding sequence is TGTGCCAGCAGCTTAAATATCTTGAACACTGAAGCTTTCTTT. This gives the protein CASSLNILNTEAFF.

The chain uses TRBV7-7 and TRBJ2-7; D is unclear. V was clipped by 1 base and J by 0 bases, with 10 bases between them. This CDR3 is built from 15 residues. Looked up from germline, CDR1 is SSHAT and CDR2 is FNYEAQ (reference sequence). Here the CDR3 DNA reads TGTGCCAGCAGCTTAGGATTGGGATCCTCCTACGAGCAGTACTTC. It specifies CASSLGLGSSYEQYF. Supplemented by reference TRBV7-7 and TRBJ2-7, the full variable domain reads GAGVSQSPRYKVTKRGQDVTLRCDPISSHATLYWYQQALGQGPEFLTYFNYEAQPDKSGLPSDRFSAERPEGSISTLTIQRTEQRDSAMYRCASSLGLGSSYEQYFGPGTRLTVT.

The chain couples TRBV28 to TRBJ2-4; D remains ambiguous. The CDR3 length is 12 residues. CDR1 is MDHEN, CDR2 SYDVKM, per germline. V lost 2 bases to trimming and J lost 5 bases, with 4 bases between them. This CDR3 reads CASSLSQNIQYF. In nucleotides, the CDR3 is TGTGCCAGCAGTTTAAGTCAAAACATTCAGTACTTC. Full variable domain (rest looked up from reference TRBV28 and TRBJ2-4): DVKVTQSSRYLVKRTGEKVFLECVQDMDHENMFWYRQDPGLGLRLIYFSYDVKMKEKGDIPEGYSVSREKKERFSLILESASTNQTSMYLCASSLSQNIQYFGAGTRLSVL.

V and J are TRBV7-9 and TRBJ2-7; D is possibly TRBD2 (5 bases). V gave up 1 base and J gave up 4 bases, with 14 bases separating them. The CDR3 extends over 15 amino acids. Per germline, CDR1 SEHNR and CDR2 FQNEAQ (reference sequence). DNA of the CDR3: TGTGCCAGCAGCTTAGTAACCGGACTTCTTTACGAGCAGTACTTC. It is translated as CASSLVTGLLYEQYF.